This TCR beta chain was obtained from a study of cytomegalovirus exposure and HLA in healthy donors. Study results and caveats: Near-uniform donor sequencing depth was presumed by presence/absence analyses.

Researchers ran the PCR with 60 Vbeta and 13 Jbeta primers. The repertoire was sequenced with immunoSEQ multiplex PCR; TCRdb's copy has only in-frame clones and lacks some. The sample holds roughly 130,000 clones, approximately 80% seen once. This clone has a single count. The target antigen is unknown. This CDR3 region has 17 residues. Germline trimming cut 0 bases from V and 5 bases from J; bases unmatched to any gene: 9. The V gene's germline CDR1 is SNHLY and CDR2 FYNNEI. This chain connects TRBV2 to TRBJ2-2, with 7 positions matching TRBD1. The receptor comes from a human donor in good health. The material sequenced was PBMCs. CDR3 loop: CASSEAPPDRVTGELFF. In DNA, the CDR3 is TGTGCCAGCAGTGAAGCACCACCCGACAGGGTAACCGGGGAGCTGTTTTTT.